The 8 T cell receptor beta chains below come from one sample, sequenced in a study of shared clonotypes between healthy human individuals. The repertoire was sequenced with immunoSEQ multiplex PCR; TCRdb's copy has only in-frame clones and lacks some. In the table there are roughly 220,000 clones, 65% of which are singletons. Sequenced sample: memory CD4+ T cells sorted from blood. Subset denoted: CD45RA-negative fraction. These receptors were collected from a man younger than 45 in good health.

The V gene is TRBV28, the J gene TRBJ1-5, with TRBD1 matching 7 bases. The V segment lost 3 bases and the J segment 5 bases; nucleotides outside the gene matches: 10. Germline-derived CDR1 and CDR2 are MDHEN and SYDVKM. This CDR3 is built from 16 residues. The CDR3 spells CASSLWGQPSYQPQHF. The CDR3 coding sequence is TGTGCCAGCAGTTTGTGGGGACAGCCATCTTATCAGCCCCAGCATTTT.

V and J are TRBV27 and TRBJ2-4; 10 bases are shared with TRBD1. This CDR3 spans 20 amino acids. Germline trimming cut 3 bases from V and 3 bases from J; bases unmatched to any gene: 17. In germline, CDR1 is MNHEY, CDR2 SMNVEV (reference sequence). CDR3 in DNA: TGTGCCAGCAGTTTTGGTCGGGACAGGGGCCACCCAGGTGGCAAAAACATTCAGTACTTC. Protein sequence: CASSFGRDRGHPGGKNIQYF.

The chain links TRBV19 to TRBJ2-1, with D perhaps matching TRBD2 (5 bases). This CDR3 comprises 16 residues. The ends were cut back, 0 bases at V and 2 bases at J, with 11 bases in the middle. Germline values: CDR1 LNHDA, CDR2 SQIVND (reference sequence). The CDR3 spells CASSIDKARAYNEQFF. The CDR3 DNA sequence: TGTGCCAGTAGTATAGATAAAGCGCGGGCCTACAATGAGCAGTTCTTC.

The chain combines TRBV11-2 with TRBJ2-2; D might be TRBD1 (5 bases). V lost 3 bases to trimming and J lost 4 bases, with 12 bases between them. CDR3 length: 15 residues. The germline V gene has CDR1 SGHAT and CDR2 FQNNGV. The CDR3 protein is CASSFDSSSTGELFF. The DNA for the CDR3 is TGTGCCAGCAGCTTCGACAGTAGTTCCACCGGGGAGCTGTTTTTT.

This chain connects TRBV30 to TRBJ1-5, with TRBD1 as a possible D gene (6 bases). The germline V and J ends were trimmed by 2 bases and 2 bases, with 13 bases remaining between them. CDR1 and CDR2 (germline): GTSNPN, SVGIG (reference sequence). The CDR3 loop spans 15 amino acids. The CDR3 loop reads CAWSLGGSGNQPQHF. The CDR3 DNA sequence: TGTGCCTGGAGTTTGGGGGGCTCGGGCAATCAGCCCCAGCATTTT.

The CDR3 reads CASTTQSTDTQYF. The CDR3, as DNA: TGTGCCAGCACCACCCAGAGCACAGATACGCAGTATTTT. V is TRBV7-9 and J is TRBJ2-3; D is unclear. This CDR3 is built from 13 residues. Trimming cost V 7 bases and J 0 bases, with 8 bases left between them. Germline CDR1 and CDR2: SEHNR and FQNEAQ (reference sequence).

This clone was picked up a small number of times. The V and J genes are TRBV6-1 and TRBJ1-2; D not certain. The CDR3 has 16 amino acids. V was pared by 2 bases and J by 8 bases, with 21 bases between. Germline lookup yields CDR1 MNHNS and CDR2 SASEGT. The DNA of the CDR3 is TGTGCCAGCAGTGAATTTTCGACGGATTGGAATGGCGGCTACACCTTC. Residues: CASSEFSTDWNGGYTF.

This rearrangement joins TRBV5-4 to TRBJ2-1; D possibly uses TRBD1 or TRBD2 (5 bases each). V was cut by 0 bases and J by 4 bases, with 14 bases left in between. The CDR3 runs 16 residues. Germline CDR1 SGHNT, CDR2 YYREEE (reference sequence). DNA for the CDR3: TGTGCCAGCAGCTTGGGGGGGAGAAGCCTTTACAATGAGCAGTTCTTC. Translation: CASSLGGRSLYNEQFF.